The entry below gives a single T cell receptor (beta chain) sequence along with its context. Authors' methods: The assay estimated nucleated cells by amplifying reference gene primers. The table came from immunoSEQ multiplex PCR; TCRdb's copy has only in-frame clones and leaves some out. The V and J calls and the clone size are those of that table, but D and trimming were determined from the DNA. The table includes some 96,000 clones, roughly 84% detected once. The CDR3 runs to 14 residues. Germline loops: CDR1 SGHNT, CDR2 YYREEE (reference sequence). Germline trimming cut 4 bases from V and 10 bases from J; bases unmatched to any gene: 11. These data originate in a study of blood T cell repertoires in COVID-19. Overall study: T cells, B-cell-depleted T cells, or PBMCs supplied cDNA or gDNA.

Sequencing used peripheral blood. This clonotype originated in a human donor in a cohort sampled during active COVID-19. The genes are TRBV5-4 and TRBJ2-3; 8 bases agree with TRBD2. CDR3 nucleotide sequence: TGTGCCAGCAGCACCGGGGGGGCAGGGTCCTCGCAGTATTTT. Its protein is CASSTGGAGSSQYF. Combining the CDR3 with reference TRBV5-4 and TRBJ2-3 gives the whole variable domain ETGVTQSPTHLIKTRGQQVTLRCSSQSGHNTVSWYQQALGQGPQFIFQYYREEENGRGNFPPRFSGLQFPNYSSELNVNALELDDSALYLCASSTGGAGSSQYFGPGTRLTVL.